The 9 T cell receptor beta chains below come from one sample, sequenced in a study of technical replicates of blood from a few donors. Produced via immunoSEQ multiplex PCR; TCRdb's table is partial and in-frame only. Of about 91,000 clones in the sample, 85% to 95% were seen once. The sample taken for sequencing was T cells isolated from PBMCs. The receptors here all came from a human donor in good health.

The chain has TRBV7-7 and TRBJ2-5, with TRBD2 as a possible D gene (6 bases). CDR3 size: 14 residues. V was trimmed by 5 bases and J by 5 bases, leaving 15 bases between them. Germline V gene data show CDR1 as SSHAT and CDR2 as FNYEAQ (reference sequence). CDR3 bases: TGTGCCAGCAGCCGCTGGTTCGGAGGGGAGACCCAGTACTTC. Translated, it gives CASSRWFGGETQYF.

The chain employs TRBV7-9 and TRBJ1-1; D uncertain. The CDR3 consists of 15 residues. The V and J ends lost 1 base and 8 bases respectively, with 17 bases between them. Germline values: CDR1 SEHNR, CDR2 FQNEAQ (reference sequence). The CDR3 DNA reads TGTGCCAGCAGCTTAGTGCCCCCTCGCGGTGGAGAAGCTTTCTTT. This translates into CASSLVPPRGGEAFF.

The rearrangement uses TRBV5-1 and TRBJ2-1; 7 bases fit TRBD1. The CDR3 covers 15 residues. Trimming at V came to 0 bases and at J to 3 bases, leaving 3 bases not matched to a gene. Germline V gene sequence: CDR1 SGHRS, CDR2 YFSETQ. DNA for the CDR3: TGCGCCAGCAGCTTGGGACAGGGTAGCTACAATGAGCAGTTCTTC. Translation gives CASSLGQGSYNEQFF. Looking up the rest from reference TRBV5-1 and TRBJ2-1 gives the full variable domain: KAGVTQTPRYLIKTRGQQVTLSCSPISGHRSVSWYQQTPGQGLQFLFEYFSETQRNKGNFPGRFSGRQFSNSRSEMNVSTLELGDSALYLCASSLGQGSYNEQFFGPGTRLTVL.

The rearrangement links TRBV27 to TRBJ2-7; TRBD1 agrees at 8 bases. Germline CDR1 reads MNHEY; CDR2 reads SMNVEV (reference sequence). The CDR3 has 15 amino acids. Trimming removed 3 bases from V and 3 bases from J; junction bases left unmatched: 7. CDR3 nucleotide sequence: TGTGCCAGCAGTTTTACGACAGGGGTGCGCTACGAGCAGTACTTC. Amino acid sequence: CASSFTTGVRYEQYF.

The J gene is TRBJ2-1, the V gene TRBV19; 12 bases align to TRBD1. The CDR3 runs 15 residues. CDR1 is LNHDA and CDR2 is SQIVND in the germline V gene (reference sequence). With V trimmed by 5 bases and J by 10 bases, 9 bases remained unmatched. CDR3 sequence reads: CASSESGTGGREQFF. DNA of the CDR3: TGTGCCAGTAGTGAGTCTGGGACAGGGGGCAGAGAGCAGTTCTTC.

V gene TRBV28 combines with J gene TRBJ2-7; 9 nucleotides match TRBD2. The CDR3 spans 15 residues. Germline CDR1 MDHEN, CDR2 SYDVKM. J lost 2 bases, V lost 8 bases, and 10 bases had no gene match. CDR3: CASGSSGAETYEQYF. DNA of the CDR3: TGTGCCAGCGGATCTAGCGGGGCGGAAACCTACGAGCAGTACTTC.

The chain carries TRBV5-1 and TRBJ2-7; possibly TRBD1 for D (5 bases). Per germline, CDR1 SGHRS and CDR2 YFSETQ. This CDR3 is 14 amino acids long. Trimming removed 0 bases at V and 2 bases at J, with 9 bases between. The CDR3 DNA reads TGCGCCAGCAGCTTGGAACAGGACACCTACGAGCAGTACTTC. Protein sequence: CASSLEQDTYEQYF. Using reference TRBV5-1 and TRBJ2-7 for the parts outside the CDR3, the full variable domain is KAGVTQTPRYLIKTRGQQVTLSCSPISGHRSVSWYQQTPGQGLQFLFEYFSETQRNKGNFPGRFSGRQFSNSRSEMNVSTLELGDSALYLCASSLEQDTYEQYFGPGTRLTVT.

J is TRBJ2-7 and V is TRBV30; the match to TRBD1 covers 7 bases. Germline V gives CDR1 GTSNPN, CDR2 SVGIG (reference sequence). Losses at the gene ends were 0 bases for V and 4 bases for J; bases not matched to a gene: 3. The CDR3 consists of 13 residues. In DNA, the CDR3 is TGTGCCTGGAGTGTACAGGGGCAATACGAGCAGTACTTC. This encodes CAWSVQGQYEQYF.

V usage is TRBV7-6 and J usage is TRBJ1-1, with D perhaps TRBD1 (5 bases). The germline V gene encodes CDR1 SGHVS and CDR2 FNYEAQ. Trimming left V 1 base short and J 3 bases short, with 24 bases between. The length of the CDR3 is 19 residues. This chain's CDR3 is CASSLGFPRERVTHTEAFF. Here the CDR3 DNA reads TGTGCCAGCAGCTTAGGGTTCCCCAGGGAAAGGGTGACTCACACTGAAGCTTTCTTT.